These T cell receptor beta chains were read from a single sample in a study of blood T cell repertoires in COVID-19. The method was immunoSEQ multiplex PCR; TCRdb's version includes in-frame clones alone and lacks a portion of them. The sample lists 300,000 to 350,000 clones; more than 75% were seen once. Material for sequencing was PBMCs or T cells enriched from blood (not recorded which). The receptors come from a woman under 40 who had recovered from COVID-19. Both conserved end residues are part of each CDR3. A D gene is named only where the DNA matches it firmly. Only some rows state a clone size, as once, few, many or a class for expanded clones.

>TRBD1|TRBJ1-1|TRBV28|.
CASTPTGGVSAFF
TGTGCCAGCACCCCGACAGGGGGCGTCTCAGCTTTCTTT
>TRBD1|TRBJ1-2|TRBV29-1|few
CSVERGQNYGYTF
TGCAGCGTTGAACGGGGACAGAACTATGGCTACACCTTC
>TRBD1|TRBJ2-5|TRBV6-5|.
CASSYPGQGTETQYF
TGTGCCAGCAGTTATCCAGGACAGGGTACAGAGACCCAGTACTTC
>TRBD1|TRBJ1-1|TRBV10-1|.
CASSDQPQGDTEAFF
TGCGCCAGCAGTGACCAACCACAGGGGGACACTGAAGCTTTCTTT
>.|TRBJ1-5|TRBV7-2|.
CASANAGVNQPQHF
TGTGCCAGCGCTAATGCCGGGGTCAATCAGCCCCAGCATTTT
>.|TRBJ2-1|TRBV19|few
CASSRDRYNEQFF
TGTGCCAGTAGCCGAGACAGGTACAATGAGCAGTTCTTC
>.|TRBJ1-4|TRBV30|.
CAWSLSGPGGEKLFF
TGTGCCTGGAGCCTATCGGGCCCAGGCGGGGAAAAACTGTTTTTT
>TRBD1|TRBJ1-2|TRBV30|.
CAWSLTGDIYYGYTF
TGTGCCTGGAGTCTAACAGGGGACATCTACTATGGCTACACCTTC
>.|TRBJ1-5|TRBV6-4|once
CASSDIAGVQPQHF
TGTGCCAGCAGTGACATTGCAGGGGTCCAGCCCCAGCATTTT
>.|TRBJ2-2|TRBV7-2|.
CASSLSTEPHRELFF
TGTGCCAGCAGCTTATCGACAGAGCCCCACCGGGAGCTGTTTTTT
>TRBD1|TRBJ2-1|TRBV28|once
CASERGQGAIGEQFF
TGTGCCAGCGAGAGGGGGCAGGGGGCCATTGGGGAGCAGTTCTTC
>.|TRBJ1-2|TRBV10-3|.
CAISESIFRGYGYTF
TGTGCCATCAGTGAGTCGATCTTCAGAGGGTATGGCTACACCTTC
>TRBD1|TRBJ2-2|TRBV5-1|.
CASSRTGTGGTGELFF
TGCGCCAGCAGCCGAACCGGGACAGGGGGAACCGGGGAGCTGTTTTTT
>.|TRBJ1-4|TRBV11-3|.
CASSLHHRDEKLFF
TGTGCCAGCAGCTTACATCACAGGGATGAAAAACTGTTTTTT
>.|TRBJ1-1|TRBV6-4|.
CASSRGGGDTEAFF
TGTGCCAGCAGTAGAGGAGGGGGGGACACTGAAGCTTTCTTT
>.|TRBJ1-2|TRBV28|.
CASSSIRQATPGNYGYTF
TGTGCCAGCAGTTCCATACGGCAGGCGACACCTGGTAACTATGGCTACACCTTC
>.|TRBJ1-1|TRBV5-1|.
CASSRDTAQNTEAFF
TGCGCCAGCAGCCGGGATACAGCCCAGAACACTGAAGCTTTCTTT
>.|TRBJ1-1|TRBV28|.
CASSKGGKNTEAFF
TGTGCCAGCAGCAAGGGGGGGAAGAACACTGAAGCTTTCTTT
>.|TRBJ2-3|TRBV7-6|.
CASSPPRAGHSDTQYF
TGTGCCAGCAGCCCCCCCCGGGCAGGGCACTCCGATACGCAGTATTTT
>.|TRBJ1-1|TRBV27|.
CASSFRGKNTEAFF
TGTGCCAGCAGTTTCAGGGGAAAAAACACTGAAGCTTTCTTT
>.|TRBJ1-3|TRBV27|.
CASRQGSRDTIYF
TGTGCCAGCAGGCAGGGGTCGCGGGACACCATATATTTT
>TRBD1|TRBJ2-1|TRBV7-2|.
CASSLTTGQGLYYNEQFF
TGTGCCAGCAGCTTAACCACGGGACAGGGATTATACTACAATGAGCAGTTCTTC
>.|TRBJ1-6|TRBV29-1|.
CSVSVGGDSHLHF
TGCAGCGTGTCAGTCGGGGGGGATTCGCACCTCCACTTT
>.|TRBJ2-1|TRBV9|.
CASSPSASRMNEQFF
TGTGCCAGCAGCCCTAGCGCCTCCCGGATGAATGAGCAGTTCTTC